These 18 T cell receptor beta chains came from one sample sequenced in a study of spatial heterogeneity in lung cancer. Time point: sample taken at primary tumor resection. From tumor, nontumor lung or frozen PBMC, whole RNA was taken unsorted for sequencing. TCRdb called the 5' RACE reads again in MiXCR, with one record for every CDR3 protein. This sample has 45,000 to 55,000 distinct CDR3 sequences; under 6% occur once, and the top ten carry roughly 11%. Source: PBMCs, taken at surgery. These receptors were taken from a male donor with early-stage non-small cell lung cancer.

This clonotype occurred many times. The gene calls are TRBV7-7 and TRBJ2-1, with a weak D call TRBD1 (5 bases). The CDR3 extends over 15 amino acids. Germline CDR1 reads SSHAT; CDR2 reads FNYEAQ (reference sequence). The CDR3 loop reads CAINPTGRSYNEQFF. In nucleotides, the CDR3 is TGTGCTATCAATCCTACAGGCCGCTCCTACAATGAGCAGTTCTTC.

This clonotype showed up many times. The chain uses TRBV2 and TRBJ1-6; D remains ambiguous. This CDR3 region has 13 residues. Per the germline V gene, CDR1 is SNHLY and CDR2 is FYNNEI. V was trimmed by 3 bases and J by 7 bases, leaving 7 bases between them. The CDR3 DNA is TGTGCCAGCAGTGACGACGGGAATTCACCCCTCCACTTT. The encoded protein is CASSDDGNSPLHF.

This clonotype was seen at least ten times. The chain joins TRBV20-1 to TRBJ2-5; unclear D gene. Between the trimmed V and J ends, which lost 3 bases and 5 bases, there was a span of 16 bases. The length of the CDR3 is 14 residues. Germline V CDR1 and CDR2: DFQATT, SNEGSKA (reference sequence). The CDR3 spells CSASILGLPETQYF. The CDR3 region has the DNA TGCAGTGCTAGCATCTTGGGTCTACCGGAGACCCAGTACTTC.

Many counts were recorded for this clonotype. V and J are TRBV3-1 and TRBJ2-5; D not resolved. The CDR3 has 14 amino acids. V lost 0 bases and J 2 bases, leaving 7 bases between the germline ends. The V gene's germline CDR1 is LGHDT and CDR2 YNNKEL (reference sequence). CDR3 in amino acids: CASSQDWGQETQYF. CDR3 bases: TGTGCCAGCAGCCAAGACTGGGGACAAGAGACCCAGTACTTC.

This clonotype was picked up many times. The V call is TRBV12-3 or TRBV12-4, the J call TRBJ1-2; 8 nucleotides agree with TRBD1. J was trimmed by 5 bases and V by 5 bases; bases with no gene match: 4. The CDR3 spans 13 residues. Written as DNA, the CDR3 is TGTGCCAGCAGTGGGAACAGGGGGTATGGCTACACCTTC. It translates to CASSGNRGYGYTF.

This clonotype was found many times. The V gene is TRBV7-2, the J gene TRBJ2-7; TRBD1 matches 9 bases. Germline V lookup: CDR1 SGHTA, CDR2 FQGNSA. V lost 0 bases to trimming and J lost 1 base; unmatched junction nucleotides: 4. The CDR3 runs to 16 residues. The CDR3 DNA sequence: TGTGCCAGCAGCTTAGCGGGGGGACAGGGTTCCTACGAGCAGTACTTC. Translated: CASSLAGGQGSYEQYF.

This rearrangement joins TRBV12-3 or TRBV12-4 to TRBJ1-2; D is perhaps TRBD1 (5 bases). V was cut by 6 bases and J by 6 bases, with 14 bases left in between. The CDR3 is 13 residues long. In nucleotides, the CDR3 is TGTGCCAGCAGCTACAGGAGAATAAATGGCTACACCTTC. Its translation: CASSYRRINGYTF.

This clonotype has a handful of counts. The V call is TRBV28, the J call TRBJ2-7, with TRBD1 identical over 8 bases. Looked up from germline, CDR1 is MDHEN and CDR2 is SYDVKM. V shed 5 bases, J shed 2 bases, and the junction held 5 bases outside the gene matches. The CDR3 spans 14 residues. The CDR3 DNA reads as TGTGCCAGCAGTGACGGACAGGGCACCTACGAGCAGTACTTC. Protein sequence: CASSDGQGTYEQYF.

V is TRBV7-2 and J is TRBJ2-1, with TRBD2 matching 12 bases. Germline V gene sequence: CDR1 SGHTA, CDR2 FQGNSA. The CDR3 loop spans 14 amino acids. Unmatched junction bases numbered 2, after V lost 5 bases and J lost 6 bases. The CDR3: CASSPGLAGNEQFF. Written as DNA, the CDR3 is TGTGCCAGCAGCCCGGGACTAGCGGGCAATGAGCAGTTCTTC.

This clonotype was seen a handful of times. The chain uses TRBV6-2 or TRBV6-3 and TRBJ2-5; maybe TRBD2 (6 bases). The germline CDR1 and CDR2 sequences are MNHEY and SVGEGT. The ends were cut back, 4 bases at V and 5 bases at J, with 23 bases in the middle. This CDR3 region has 17 residues. The CDR3 DNA is TGTGCCAGCAGTTCCCCCCCCGGGAGTGATGGTGGCGAGACCCAGTACTTC. Translation: CASSSPPGSDGGETQYF.

This clonotype has just a few counts. CDR3 loop: CASSLLNAGSPLHF. In DNA form, the CDR3 reads TGTGCCAGCAGCCTCCTTAATGCCGGTTCACCCCTCCACTTT. The chain recombines TRBV7-3 with TRBJ1-6; D gene uncertain. In germline, CDR1 is SGHTA, CDR2 FQGTGA. V shed 5 bases and J shed 9 bases, with 14 bases lying between them. The CDR3 runs 14 residues. Looking up the rest from reference TRBV7-3 and TRBJ1-6 gives the full variable domain: GAGVSQTPSNKVTEKGKYVELRCDPISGHTALYWYRQSLGQGPEFLIYFQGTGAADDSGLPNDRFFAVRPEGSVSTLKIQRTERGDSAVYLCASSLLNAGSPLHFGNGTRLTVT.

This clonotype occurred a few times. V and J are TRBV7-9 and TRBJ2-7, with D possibly TRBD2 on 6 matching bases. Germline V gene data show CDR1 as SEHNR and CDR2 as FQNEAQ (reference sequence). Deletions cut 2 bases from V and 5 bases from J, with 13 bases between. This CDR3 is 14 amino acids long. The CDR3, as DNA: TGTGCCAGCAGCTTAAGGTCAGGCGGGGACGAGCAGTACTTC. Residues: CASSLRSGGDEQYF.

This clonotype showed up many times. This chain connects TRBV20-1 to TRBJ2-5, with D perhaps being TRBD1 or TRBD2 (5 bases each). The length of the CDR3 is 13 residues. Germline V gene lookup returns CDR1 DFQATT and CDR2 SNEGSKA (reference sequence). V lost 6 bases, J lost 1 base, and 12 bases lay in between. The CDR3 here is CSATDSGQETQYF. The CDR3 nucleotides are TGCAGTGCGACTGACAGCGGCCAAGAGACCCAGTACTTC.

By sample share, this clonotype is medium-sized. The chain couples TRBV20-1 to TRBJ2-7; D remains unclear. Germline loops: CDR1 DFQATT, CDR2 SNEGSKA (reference sequence). The CDR3 has 11 amino acids. The V and J ends lost 3 bases and 3 bases respectively, with 6 bases between them. CDR3 nucleotides: TGCAGTGCTAGGGGAAGCTACGAGCAGTACTTC. Residues: CSARGSYEQYF.

The V gene is TRBV30, the J gene TRBJ2-7, with 8 bases matching TRBD2. The CDR3 extends over 15 amino acids. Trimming took 1 base from V and 2 from J; bases not matched to a gene: 7. Germline lookup yields CDR1 GTSNPN and CDR2 SVGIG (reference sequence). This CDR3 is CAWSERASGPYEQYF. In nucleotides, the CDR3 is TGTGCCTGGAGTGAACGGGCTAGCGGGCCCTACGAGCAGTACTTC.

The J gene is TRBJ2-3, the V gene TRBV5-1; 8 nucleotides agree with TRBD2. Germline V lookup: CDR1 SGHRS, CDR2 YFSETQ. The V and J ends lost 1 base and 2 bases, in that order; junction bases with no gene match: 3. The CDR3 is made up of 15 amino acids. The CDR3 coding sequence is TGCGCCAGCAGCTTGACTAGCGGCCTCACAGATACGCAGTATTTT. It is translated as CASSLTSGLTDTQYF.

In this sample, this clonotype turned up a few times. This chain joins TRBV6-7 and TRBJ1-1; D is unresolved. TRBV6-7 is reported as an ORF; its role is uncertain. The CDR3 has 14 residues. V was pared by 11 bases and J by 2 bases, with 18 bases between. The CDR3 here is CAWELAVLNTEAFF. The CDR3 nucleotides read TGTGCCTGGGAATTGGCGGTCCTTAACACTGAAGCTTTCTTT.

This clonotype came up many times. The rearrangement uses TRBV3-1 and TRBJ1-3, with D uncertain. With 4 bases removed from V and 2 bases from J, the gap between germline ends came to 9 bases. In germline, CDR1 is LGHDT, CDR2 YNNKEL (reference sequence). This CDR3 is built from 14 residues. The CDR3 DNA sequence: TGTGCCAGCAGCCTGACCGCCGCTGGAAACACCATATATTTT. Amino acids: CASSLTAAGNTIYF.